The clone carrying this TCR beta chain was found a few times. What it recognizes is unknown. Arm-PCR of CDR3 regions and iRepertoire HTBI primers were the basis on which TCR beta libraries were built. Via MiXCR, TCRdb re-called the multiplex PCR reads, giving one row per CDR3 protein. The sample contains about 290,000 distinct CDR3 sequences, roughly a fifth of which appear only once. Time point described: persistent/refractory GD, antithyroid drugs over 5 years with positive TRAb. Generation of the TCR library employed RNA extracted from PBMCs. Patients met American Thyroid Association criteria for Graves' disease. The sample is drawn from a study of regulatory T cells in long-lasting Graves disease. Study-wide findings and caveats: There were preferences for TRBV28, TRBJ1-2 and TRBJ2-5 in persistent disease.

CDR3 length: 17 residues. Per germline, CDR1 SNHLY and CDR2 FYNNEI. The trim removed 4 bases at V and 0 bases at J, leaving 5 bases unmatched. This TCR derives from a female donor with Graves disease. The rearrangement links TRBV2 to TRBJ2-2; 10 nucleotides line up with TRBD2. This specimen consisted of peripheral blood mononuclear cells (PBMCs), obtained when the disease was refractory, from a patient treated with antithyroid drugs. The CDR3 loop is CASSVTSGTPNTGELFF. In nucleotides, the CDR3 is TGTGCCAGCAGTGTAACTAGCGGGACCCCGAACACCGGGGAGCTGTTTTTT.